Below are 14 T cell receptor beta chains sequenced from a single sample in a study of blood T cell repertoires in COVID-19. Produced via immunoSEQ multiplex PCR; TCRdb's table is partial and in-frame only. The sample yields about 350,000 clones, over 85% seen once. The sample was peripheral blood. These receptors were collected from a woman between 55 and 75 years old with COVID-19, enrolled during active disease.

This clone was seen a single time. The chain recombines TRBV5-6 with TRBJ1-2, with D tentatively TRBD1 (6 bases). CDR3 length: 15 amino acids. Deletions cut 4 bases from V and 0 bases from J, with 13 bases between. From germline, CDR1 is SGHDT and CDR2 YYEEEE. CDR3 sequence (DNA): TGTGCCAGCAGCCAGGGGTCGCGACCTAACTATGGCTACACCTTC. Protein product: CASSQGSRPNYGYTF.

The chain carries TRBV12-5 and TRBJ2-3; D not certain. Per the germline V gene, CDR1 is LGHNT and CDR2 is FRNRAP. The CDR3 has 13 amino acids. Trimming pared 2 bases from V and 4 bases from J, leaving 7 bases between. The CDR3 region has the DNA TGTGCTAGTGGTTTGCATAGCTCAGATACGCAGTATTTT. It is translated as CASGLHSSDTQYF.

J is TRBJ1-1 and V is TRBV7-3, with D unclear. Germline CDR1 and CDR2: SGHTA and FQGTGA. V dropped 5 bases and J dropped 1 base, with 11 bases sitting between them. The CDR3 sequence is 14 residues long. The CDR3 nucleotides read TGTGCCAGCAGCCTTCAGAATCAGAACACTGAAGCTTTCTTT. Protein: CASSLQNQNTEAFF. Filled out from reference TRBV7-3 and TRBJ1-1, the complete variable domain reads GAGVSQTPSNKVTEKGKYVELRCDPISGHTALYWYRQSLGQGPEFLIYFQGTGAADDSGLPNDRFFAVRPEGSVSTLKIQRTERGDSAVYLCASSLQNQNTEAFFGQGTRLTVV.

This chain joins TRBV14 and TRBJ2-7; D unresolved. V was shortened by 0 bases and J by 1 base, with 7 bases between the two germline ends. Germline CDR1 and CDR2: SGHDN and FVKESK. This CDR3 has 14 amino acids. The CDR3 nucleotides are TGTGCCAGCAGCCAAGATTCTGTTTCCTACGAGCAGTACTTC. This gives the protein CASSQDSVSYEQYF.

The J gene is TRBJ1-5, the V gene TRBV18; TRBD1 matches at 7 bases. Germline CDR1 reads KGHSH; CDR2 reads LQKENI. The J segment lost 5 bases and the V segment lost 3 bases, leaving 4 bases of the junction unmatched. The CDR3 sequence is 14 residues long. CDR3 amino acids: CASSPGQTYQPQHF. In nucleotides, the CDR3 is TGTGCCAGCTCACCGGGACAGACCTATCAGCCCCAGCATTTT.

The V call is TRBV6-5, the J call TRBJ2-7; 8 bases map to TRBD2. The V segment lost 4 bases and the J segment 7 bases; nucleotides outside the gene matches: 9. From germline, CDR1 is MNHEY and CDR2 SVGAGI. The length of the CDR3 is 14 residues. The CDR3 sequence is CASSSPFPGGEQYF. In DNA form, the CDR3 reads TGTGCCAGCAGTTCCCCGTTCCCGGGAGGGGAGCAGTACTTC.

The J gene is TRBJ1-5, the V gene TRBV19, with 9 nucleotides matching TRBD1. The CDR3 is made up of 16 amino acids. Germline V gives CDR1 LNHDA, CDR2 SQIVND (reference sequence). The J segment lost 6 bases and the V segment lost 4 bases, leaving 10 bases of the junction unmatched. This CDR3 reads CASSTRGGQGPQPQHF. Written as DNA, the CDR3 is TGTGCCAGTAGTACTCGGGGGGGACAGGGCCCTCAGCCCCAGCATTTT. The complete variable domain, with remaining parts taken from reference TRBV19 and TRBJ1-5, reads DGGITQSPKYLFRKEGQNVTLSCEQNLNHDAMYWYRQDPGQGLRLIYYSQIVNDFQKGDIAEGYSVSREKKESFPLTVTSAQKNPTAFYLCASSTRGGQGPQPQHFGDGTRLSIL.

The rearrangement uses TRBV28 and TRBJ2-3; TRBD2 might be the D (6 bases). Germline CDR1 MDHEN, CDR2 SYDVKM. V shed 6 bases and J shed 3 bases, with 7 bases lying between them. The CDR3 extends over 12 amino acids. The CDR3 here is CASRRGTDTQYF. The CDR3 DNA reads as TGTGCCAGCAGACGGGGGACAGATACGCAGTATTTT.

This chain joins TRBV19 and TRBJ2-2; 8 positions match TRBD1. The length of the CDR3 is 14 residues. Germline trimming cut 6 bases from V and 5 bases from J; bases unmatched to any gene: 5. CDR1 is LNHDA, CDR2 SQIVND, per germline (reference sequence). The CDR3 DNA follows: TGTGCCAGTAGGACGACAGGGGATACCGGGGAGCTGTTTTTT. It specifies CASRTTGDTGELFF.

This chain uses TRBV6-5 with TRBJ1-2; TRBD1 agrees at 8 bases. CDR3 size: 15 residues. CDR1 is MNHEY, CDR2 SVGAGI, per germline. V shed 6 bases and J 0 bases; nucleotides not matched to a gene: 6. The CDR3 DNA reads as TGTGCCAGCAGCCCCTCAGGGGGCCCTAACTATGGCTACACCTTC. Translation gives CASSPSGGPNYGYTF.

The chain links TRBV27 to TRBJ1-1; D is perhaps TRBD1 (5 bases). Germline V gene data show CDR1 as MNHEY and CDR2 as SMNVEV (reference sequence). Trimming cost V 6 bases and J 7 bases, with 18 bases left between them. The CDR3 has 14 residues. CDR3 residues: CASSLLLPTDEAFF. DNA of the CDR3: TGTGCCAGCAGCTTACTCCTTCCGACAGATGAAGCTTTCTTT.

The chain employs TRBV5-1 and TRBJ2-3, with TRBD2 identical over 8 bases. Germline CDR1 and CDR2: SGHRS and YFSETQ. After removal of 4 bases from V and 4 bases from J, the junction contained 11 bases not matched to a gene. The CDR3 totals 16 residues. CDR3 coding DNA: TGCGCCAGCAGCCCTGGTGGTAGCGGGAACGCAGATACGCAGTATTTT. Translation: CASSPGGSGNADTQYF.

This clone was picked up one time. The rearrangement links TRBV11-2 to TRBJ2-7; 8 bases agree with TRBD1. V was clipped by 5 bases and J by 4 bases; unmatched bases: 10. Germline CDR1 is SGHAT and CDR2 is FQNNGV. The length of the CDR3 is 15 residues. The CDR3 DNA reads TGTGCCAGCAGCCCATCCGGGACAGGACCTTACGAGCAGTACTTC. It specifies CASSPSGTGPYEQYF. Full variable domain (missing parts from reference TRBV11-2 and TRBJ2-7): EAGVAQSPRYKIIEKRQSVAFWCNPISGHATLYWYQQILGQGPKLLIQFQNNGVVDDSQLPKDRFSAERLKGVDSTLKIQPAKLEDSAVYLCASSPSGTGPYEQYFGPGTRLTVT.

V gene TRBV27 combines with J gene TRBJ1-3; D is possibly TRBD1 (5 bases). Germline V gene lookup returns CDR1 MNHEY and CDR2 SMNVEV (reference sequence). Trimming removed 0 bases at V and 8 bases at J, with 11 bases between. This CDR3 has 14 amino acids. CDR3 nucleotide sequence: TGTGCCAGCAGTTTATCTCGGGGGACGGACACCATATATTTT. This sequence encodes CASSLSRGTDTIYF.